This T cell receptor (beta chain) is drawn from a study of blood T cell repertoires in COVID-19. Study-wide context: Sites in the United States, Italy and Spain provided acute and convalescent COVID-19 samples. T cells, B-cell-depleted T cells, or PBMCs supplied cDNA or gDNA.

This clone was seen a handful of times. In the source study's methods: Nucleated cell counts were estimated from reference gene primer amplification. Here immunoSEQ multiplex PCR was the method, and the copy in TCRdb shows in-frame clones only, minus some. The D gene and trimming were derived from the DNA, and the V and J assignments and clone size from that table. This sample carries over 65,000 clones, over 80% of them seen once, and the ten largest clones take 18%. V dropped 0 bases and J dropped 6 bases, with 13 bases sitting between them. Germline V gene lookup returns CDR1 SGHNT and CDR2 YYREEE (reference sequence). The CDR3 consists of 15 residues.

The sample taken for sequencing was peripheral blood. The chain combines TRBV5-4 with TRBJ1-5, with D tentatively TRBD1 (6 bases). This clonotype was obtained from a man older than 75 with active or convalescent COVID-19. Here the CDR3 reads CASSLGTDPRQPQHF. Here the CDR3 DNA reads TGTGCCAGCAGCTTGGGGACAGACCCGCGTCAGCCCCAGCATTTT.